Given below is one T cell receptor (beta chain) in context. The antigen is unknown. Using immunoSEQ multiplex PCR, the repertoire was profiled, and TCRdb retains in-frame clones only, with some absent. The sample has about 63,000 clones; around three quarters are singletons. This entry comes from a study of vaccination effects on CD4 cells after COVID-19. V gave up 6 bases and J gave up 7 bases; unmatched junction bases: 8. The germline V gene has CDR1 SGHTA and CDR2 FQGTGA. The CDR3 is 13 amino acids. Whole-study findings and limits: From healthy vaccinees, only 1 of 255 vaccine-induced clones also reacted to common cold coronaviruses.

Sequencing in the ViraFEST assay came after antigen-specific CD4+ T cells had been expanded with viral peptide pools, which were used to stimulate PBMC. Isolating CD4+ T cells followed 9 to 11 days of culture. Each vaccine recipient was nucleocapsid antibody negative and had no prior SARS-CoV-2 infection. The researchers cultured 1.5 million to 2.5 million PBMC per well with 9.5 to 10 IU/ml IL-2 and roughly 9.4 ug/ml peptides. This specimen was CD4+ T cells from PBMCs cultured with HCoV-OC43 spike peptides, taken before COVID-19 vaccination. This sample's subset: HCoV-OC43 spike overlapping peptide pool stimulation. The rearrangement links TRBV7-3 to TRBJ1-1; 7 bases match TRBD1. The TCR originated in a human donor who received a COVID-19 vaccine. In DNA form, the CDR3 reads TGTGCCAGCAGTTCGCAGGGGGAAGGTGAAGCTTTCTTT. Amino acids: CASSSQGEGEAFF.